This T cell receptor (beta chain) was identified during a study of blood T cell repertoires in COVID-19. Sequenced by immunoSEQ multiplex PCR; TCRdb stores in-frame clones only, minus some. The table has around 480,000 clones, around 90% seen once. V dropped 2 bases and J dropped 3 bases, with 11 bases sitting between them. The CDR3 runs to 13 residues. Germline values: CDR1 GTSNPN, CDR2 SVGIG (reference sequence). Self-reported history from a screening survey and questionnaire set each donor's cohort. Source material: PBMCs or T cells enriched from blood (not recorded which). The source is a woman aged 18-29 years who had recovered from COVID-19. J is TRBJ2-7 and V is TRBV30; D is perhaps TRBD1 (6 bases). CDR3 bases: TGTGCCTGGAGTAAGGGGGTAGGCTACGAGCAGTACTTC. It is translated as CAWSKGVGYEQYF.